This T cell receptor beta chain stems from a study of cytomegalovirus exposure and HLA in healthy donors. Study results and caveats: Some 150 TCR beta chains were listed as cytomegalovirus-associated.

As regards this clone: Its antigen remains unidentified.

The CDR3 is 16 amino acids. V lost 0 bases to trimming and J lost 2 bases; unmatched junction nucleotides: 7. Germline assignment: CDR1 MNHEY and CDR2 SVGAGI. The PCR used 60 Vbeta and 13 Jbeta primers. Profiled with immunoSEQ multiplex PCR; TCRdb holds only in-frame clones, not every one. The sample includes more than 80,000 clones, around nine tenths seen only once; the top ten take approximately 10%. The chain links TRBV6-5 to TRBJ2-7; 7 bases align to TRBD2. The TCR was taken from a man aged 25-40 years in good health and CMV-seropositive. The sample was PBMCs. CDR3 nucleotides: TGTGCCAGCAGTTACTCCGGGGGGAGAGCAGCCTACGAGCAGTACTTC. It is translated as CASSYSGGRAAYEQYF.